Listed below are T cell receptor beta chains from one sample, sequenced in a study of T cells in Graves' hyperthyroidism and ophthalmopathy. TCRdb re-called the multiplex PCR reads through MiXCR, storing one row per CDR3 protein. The table records over 450,000 distinct CDR3 sequences, under 20% of them present only once. Sequencing was performed on blood. The receptors shown here come from a woman aged 18-29 years with Graves' ophthalmopathy. The CDR3 runs from the conserved cysteine through the conserved F or W. Each record gives: V gene, clone size, D gene, J gene, CDR3 protein, CDR3 DNA. A D gene is named only where the DNA matches it firmly. Part of the rows lack a size; the others show once, few, many or a class for expanded clones.

TRBV6-1	-	TRBD1	TRBJ2-7	CASSSLDRATYEQYF	TGTGCCAGCAGTTCCCTGGACAGGGCGACCTACGAGCAGTACTTC
TRBV2	many	-	TRBJ1-2	CASSETGNYGYTF	TGTGCCAGCAGTGAAACAGGGAACTATGGCTACACCTTC
TRBV6-1	-	-	TRBJ2-7	CASSPGHEQYF	TGTGCCAGCAGTCCCGGGCACGAGCAGTACTTC
TRBV24-1	many	-	TRBJ2-5	CATQLGSQETQYF	TGTGCCACCCAATTGGGCAGCCAAGAGACCCAGTACTTC
TRBV27	many	-	TRBJ2-1	CASTPGWDNSYNEQFF	TGTGCCAGCACCCCCGGTTGGGACAACTCCTACAATGAGCAGTTCTTC
TRBV28	many	TRBD2	TRBJ2-3	CASSSWTMGSGSQDTQYF	TGTGCCAGCAGTTCTTGGACTATGGGTAGCGGGAGTCAAGATACGCAGTATTTT
TRBV6-1	many	TRBD1	TRBJ1-1	CASRVTGGTEAFF	TGTGCCAGCAGAGTGACAGGGGGGACTGAAGCTTTCTTT
TRBV20-1	many	TRBD1	TRBJ1-3	CSASGRGLGNTIYF	TGCAGTGCTAGCGGCAGGGGGCTGGGAAACACCATATATTTT
TRBV20-1	many	TRBD1	TRBJ1-6	CSARNNRGRGNSPLHF	TGCAGTGCTAGGAACAACAGGGGACGCGGTAATTCACCCCTCCACTTT
TRBV6-1	many	-	TRBJ2-7	CASSEYGANEQYF	TGTGCCAGCAGTGAATACGGCGCAAACGAGCAGTACTTC
TRBV29-1	many	TRBD1	TRBJ2-7	CSALDRGKTYEQYF	TGCAGCGCTTTGGACAGGGGGAAGACCTACGAGCAGTACTTC
TRBV4-3	-	-	TRBJ2-3	CASSQVHYPTDTQYF	TGCGCCAGCAGCCAAGTTCACTACCCCACAGATACGCAGTATTTT
TRBV11-2	many	TRBD2	TRBJ2-1	CASSLDLGGGRTYNEQFF	TGTGCCAGCAGCTTAGATTTAGGTGGCGGGAGAACCTACAATGAGCAGTTCTTC
TRBV10-3	-	TRBD2	TRBJ2-5	CAINDPGLAGGETQYF	TGTGCCATCAATGACCCCGGACTAGCGGGGGGAGAGACCCAGTACTTC
TRBV12-3/TRBV12-4	many	-	TRBJ2-5	CASSLGFGTPYQETQYF	TGTGCCAGCAGTTTGGGGTTTGGGACCCCGTACCAAGAGACCCAGTACTTC
TRBV11-2	many	TRBD1	TRBJ2-7	CASSSVTGAHSYEQYF	TGTGCCAGCAGCTCAGTGACAGGGGCGCATTCCTACGAGCAGTACTTC
TRBV11-2	once	-	TRBJ1-3	CASSLGGSGNAIYF	TGTGCCAGCAGCTTGGGAGGCTCTGGAAACGCCATATATTTT
TRBV6-1	few	TRBD1	TRBJ2-2	CASSEEVGTVGVTGELFF	TGTGCCAGCAGTGAAGAAGTGGGGACAGTAGGCGTCACCGGGGAGCTGTTTTTT
TRBV7-9	-	-	TRBJ1-2	CASSLGGRGNYGYTF	TGTGCCAGCAGCTTAGGGGGCAGGGGAAACTATGGCTACACCTTC
TRBV4-1	few	-	TRBJ2-1	CASSQDGGHEQFF	TGCGCCAGCAGCCAAGATGGGGGACATGAGCAGTTCTTC
TRBV28	many	TRBD2	TRBJ2-1	CASSEERGYNEQFF	TGTGCCAGTTCGGAGGAGCGGGGATACAATGAGCAGTTCTTC
TRBV18	many	TRBD1	TRBJ2-3	CASSPRTGGTDTQYF	TGTGCCAGCTCACCCCGGACAGGGGGCACAGATACGCAGTATTTT
TRBV28	many	TRBD1	TRBJ2-2	CASIQGVNTGELFF	TGTGCCAGTATTCAGGGGGTCAACACCGGGGAGCTGTTTTTT
TRBV4-1	-	-	TRBJ2-7	CASSQDAGPLGEQYF	TGCGCCAGCAGCCAAGATGCGGGTCCCCTCGGGGAGCAGTACTTC
TRBV7-8	many	TRBD2	TRBJ2-5	CASSLTPGLAYEKTQYF	TGTGCCAGCAGCTTAACACCGGGACTAGCGTATGAAAAGACCCAGTACTTC
TRBV11-2	many	TRBD2	TRBJ2-1	CASSSRTSGNNEQFF	TGTGCCAGCAGCTCCCGGACTAGCGGGAACAATGAGCAGTTCTTC
TRBV4-2	-	-	TRBJ2-1	CASSQGWLASEQFF	TGTGCCAGCAGCCAAGGGTGGCTAGCCTCTGAGCAGTTCTTC